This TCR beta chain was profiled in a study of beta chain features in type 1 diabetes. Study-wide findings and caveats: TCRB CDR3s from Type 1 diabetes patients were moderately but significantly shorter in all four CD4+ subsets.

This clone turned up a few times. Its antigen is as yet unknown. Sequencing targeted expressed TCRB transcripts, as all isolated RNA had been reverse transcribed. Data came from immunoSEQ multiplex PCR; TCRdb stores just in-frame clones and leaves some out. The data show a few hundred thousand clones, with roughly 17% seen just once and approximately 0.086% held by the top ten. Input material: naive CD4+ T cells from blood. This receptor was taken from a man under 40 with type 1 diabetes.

The DNA for the CDR3 is TGTGCCAGCAGCCCAGGACAGGGTGGTGGATACATTCAGTACTTC. Amino acid sequence: CASSPGQGGGYIQYF. The chain joins TRBV7-9 to TRBJ2-4, with 8 positions matching TRBD1. The V and J ends lost 5 bases and 8 bases, in that order; junction bases with no gene match: 11. This CDR3 is built from 15 residues. Per the germline V gene, CDR1 is SEHNR and CDR2 is FQNEAQ (reference sequence).